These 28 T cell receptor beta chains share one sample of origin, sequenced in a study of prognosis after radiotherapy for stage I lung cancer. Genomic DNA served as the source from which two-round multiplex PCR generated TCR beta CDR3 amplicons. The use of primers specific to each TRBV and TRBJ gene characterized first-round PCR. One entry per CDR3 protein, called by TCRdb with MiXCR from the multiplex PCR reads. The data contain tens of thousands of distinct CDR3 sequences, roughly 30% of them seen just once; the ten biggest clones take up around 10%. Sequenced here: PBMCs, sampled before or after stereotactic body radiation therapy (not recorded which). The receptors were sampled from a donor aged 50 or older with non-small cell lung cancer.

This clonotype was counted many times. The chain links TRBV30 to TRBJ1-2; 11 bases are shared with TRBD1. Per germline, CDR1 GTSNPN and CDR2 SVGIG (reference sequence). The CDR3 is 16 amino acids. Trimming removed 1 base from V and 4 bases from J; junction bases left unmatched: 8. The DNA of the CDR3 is TGTGCCTGGAGTGAATCTCGGACAGGGGGCGGCTATGGCTACACCTTC. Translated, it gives CAWSESRTGGGYGYTF.

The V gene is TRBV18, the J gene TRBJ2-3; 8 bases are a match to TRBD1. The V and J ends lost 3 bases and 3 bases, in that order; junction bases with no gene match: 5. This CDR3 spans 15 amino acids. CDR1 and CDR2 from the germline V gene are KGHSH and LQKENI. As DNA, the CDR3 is TGTGCCAGCTCACCGCCAGGGGGCCCGACAGATACGCAGTATTTT. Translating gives CASSPPGGPTDTQYF.

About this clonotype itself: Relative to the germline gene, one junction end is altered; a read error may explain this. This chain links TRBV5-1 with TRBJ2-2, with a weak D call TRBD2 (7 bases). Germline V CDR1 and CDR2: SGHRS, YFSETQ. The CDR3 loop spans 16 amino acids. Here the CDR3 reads CASSPRTRGGTGELFF. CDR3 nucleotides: TGTGCCAGCAGCCCACGGACTAGAGGGGGCACCGGGGAGCTGTTTTTT.

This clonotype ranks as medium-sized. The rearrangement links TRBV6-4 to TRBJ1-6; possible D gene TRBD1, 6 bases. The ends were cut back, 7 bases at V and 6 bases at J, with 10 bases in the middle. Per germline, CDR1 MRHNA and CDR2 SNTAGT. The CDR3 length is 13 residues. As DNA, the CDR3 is TGTGCCAGCACGAGGGGGGCTAATTCACCCCTCCACTTT. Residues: CASTRGANSPLHF.

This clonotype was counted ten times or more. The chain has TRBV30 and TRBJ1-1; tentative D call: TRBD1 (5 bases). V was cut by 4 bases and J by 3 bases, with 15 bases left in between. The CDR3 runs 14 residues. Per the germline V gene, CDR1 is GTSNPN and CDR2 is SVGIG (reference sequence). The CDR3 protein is CAWMVGVGHTEAFF. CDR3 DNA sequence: TGTGCCTGGATGGTGGGGGTTGGCCACACTGAAGCTTTCTTT. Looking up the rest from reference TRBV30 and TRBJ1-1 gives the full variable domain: SQTIHQWPATLVQPVGSPLSLECTVEGTSNPNLYWYRQAAGRGLQLLFYSVGIGQISSEVPQNLSASRPQDRQFILSSKKLLLSDSGFYLCAWMVGVGHTEAFFGQGTRLTVV.

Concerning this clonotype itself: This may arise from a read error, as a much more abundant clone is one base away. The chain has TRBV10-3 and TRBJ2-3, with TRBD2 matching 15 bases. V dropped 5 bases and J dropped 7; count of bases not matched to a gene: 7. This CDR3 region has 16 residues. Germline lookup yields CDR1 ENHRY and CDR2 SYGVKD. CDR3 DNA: TGTGCCATCAGTCCCGGACTAGCGGGGGGGTGGTATACGCAGTATTTT. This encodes CAISPGLAGGWYTQYF.

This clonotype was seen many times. Here the CDR3 reads CASSFGQATHYGYTF. The CDR3 nucleotides read TGTGCCAGCAGCTTCGGACAGGCAACCCACTATGGCTACACCTTC. This sequence joins TRBV7-9 and TRBJ1-2, with 7 bases matching TRBD1. V gave up 3 bases and J gave up 3 bases; unmatched junction bases: 7. The CDR3 length is 15 residues. Germline V gene lookup returns CDR1 SEHNR and CDR2 FQNEAQ (reference sequence).

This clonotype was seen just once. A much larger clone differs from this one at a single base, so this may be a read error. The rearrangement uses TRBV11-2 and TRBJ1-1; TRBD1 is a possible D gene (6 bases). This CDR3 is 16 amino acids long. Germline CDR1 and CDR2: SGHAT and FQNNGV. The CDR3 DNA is TGTGCCAGCAGCTTAGAGACAGGTGGGGGTCGCACTGAAGCTCTCTTT. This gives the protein CASSLETGGGRTEALF.

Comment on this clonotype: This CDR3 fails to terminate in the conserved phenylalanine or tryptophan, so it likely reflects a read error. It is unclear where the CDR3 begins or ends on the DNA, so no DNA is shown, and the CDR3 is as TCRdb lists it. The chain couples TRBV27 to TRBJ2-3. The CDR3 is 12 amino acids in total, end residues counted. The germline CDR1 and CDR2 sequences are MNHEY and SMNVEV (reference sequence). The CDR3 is CATSSSGTDTQY.

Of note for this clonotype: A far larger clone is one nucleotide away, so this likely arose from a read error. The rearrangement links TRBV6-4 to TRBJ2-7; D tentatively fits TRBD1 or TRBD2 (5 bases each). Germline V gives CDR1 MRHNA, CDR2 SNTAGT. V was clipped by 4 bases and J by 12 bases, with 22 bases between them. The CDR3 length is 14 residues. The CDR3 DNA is TGTGCCAGCAGTGGATGGGGGTGCCTGACGTTCTGGTACTTC. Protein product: CASSGWGCLTFWYF.

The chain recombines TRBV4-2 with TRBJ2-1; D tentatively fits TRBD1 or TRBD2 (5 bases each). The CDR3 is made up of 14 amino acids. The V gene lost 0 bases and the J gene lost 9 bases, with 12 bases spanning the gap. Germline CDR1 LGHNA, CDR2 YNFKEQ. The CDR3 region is CASSQDWQGVEQFF. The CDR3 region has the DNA TGTGCCAGCAGCCAAGATTGGCAGGGAGTTGAGCAGTTCTTC.

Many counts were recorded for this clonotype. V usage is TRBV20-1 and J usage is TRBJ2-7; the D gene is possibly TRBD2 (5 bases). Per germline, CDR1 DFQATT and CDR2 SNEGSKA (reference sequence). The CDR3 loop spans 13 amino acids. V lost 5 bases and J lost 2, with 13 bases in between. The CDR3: CSASYPGTYEQYF. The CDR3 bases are TGCAGTGCTTCCTACCCGGGGACCTACGAGCAGTACTTC.

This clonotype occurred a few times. The CDR3 spells CSASLAGASSYNEQFF. The CDR3 DNA reads as TGCAGTGCTAGTCTAGCGGGAGCCAGCTCCTACAATGAGCAGTTCTTC. The chain joins TRBV20-1 to TRBJ2-1; TRBD2 matches at 10 bases. From germline, CDR1 is DFQATT and CDR2 SNEGSKA (reference sequence). CDR3 length equals 16 residues. Trimming removed 3 bases from V and 0 bases from J; junction bases left unmatched: 5.

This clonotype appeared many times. As DNA, the CDR3 is TGTGCCAGCAGCCGGCTTGGGGGGTCCCCCTCTGGGGCCAACGTCCTGACTTTC. This gives the protein CASSRLGGSPSGANVLTF. V gene TRBV5-6 combines with J gene TRBJ2-6; D perhaps matches TRBD2 (6 bases). V lost 4 bases to trimming and J lost 0 bases, with 17 bases between them. CDR1 SGHDT and CDR2 YYEEEE come from the germline V gene. The length of the CDR3 is 18 residues.

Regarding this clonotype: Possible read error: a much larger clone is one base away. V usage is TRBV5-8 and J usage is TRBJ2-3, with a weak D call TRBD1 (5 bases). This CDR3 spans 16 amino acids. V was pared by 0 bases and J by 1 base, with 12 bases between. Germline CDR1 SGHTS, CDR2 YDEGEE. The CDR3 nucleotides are TGTGCCAGCAGCTTGGCTCAGGGTGTCGGCACAGATACGCAGTATTTT. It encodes CASSLAQGVGTDTQYF.

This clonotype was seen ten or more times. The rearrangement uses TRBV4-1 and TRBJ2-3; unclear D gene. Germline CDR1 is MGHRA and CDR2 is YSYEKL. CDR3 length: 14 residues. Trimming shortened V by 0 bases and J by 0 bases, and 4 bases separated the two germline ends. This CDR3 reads CASSQDSSTDTQYF. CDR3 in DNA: TGCGCCAGCAGCCAAGACAGTAGCACAGATACGCAGTATTTT.

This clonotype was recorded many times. Here the CDR3 reads CSAIAGDFRGNTIYF. The DNA for the CDR3 is TGCAGTGCTATAGCGGGGGACTTTAGGGGAAACACCATATATTTT. The chain couples TRBV20-1 to TRBJ1-3; D is possibly TRBD1 (5 bases). Trimming shortened V by 4 bases and J by 4 bases, and 17 bases separated the two germline ends. CDR1 and CDR2 (germline): DFQATT, SNEGSKA (reference sequence). This CDR3 comprises 15 residues.

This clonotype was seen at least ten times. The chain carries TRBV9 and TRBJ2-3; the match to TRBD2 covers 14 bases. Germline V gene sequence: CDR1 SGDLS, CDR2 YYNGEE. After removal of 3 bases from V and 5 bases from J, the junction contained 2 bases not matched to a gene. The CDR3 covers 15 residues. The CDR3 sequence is CASSATSGGVDTQYF. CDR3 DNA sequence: TGTGCCAGCAGCGCGACTAGCGGGGGGGTAGATACGCAGTATTTT. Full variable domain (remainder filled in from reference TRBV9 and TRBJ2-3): DSGVTQTPKHLITATGQRVTLRCSPRSGDLSVYWYQQSLDQGLQFLIQYYNGEERAKGNILERFSAQQFPDLHSELNLSSLELGDSALYFCASSATSGGVDTQYFGPGTRLTVL.

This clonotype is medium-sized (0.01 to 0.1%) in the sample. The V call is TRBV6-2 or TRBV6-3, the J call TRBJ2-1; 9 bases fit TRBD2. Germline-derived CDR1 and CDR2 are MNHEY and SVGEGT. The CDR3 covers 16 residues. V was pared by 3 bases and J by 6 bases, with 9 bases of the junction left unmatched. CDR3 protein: CASSYVGFSGSNEQFF. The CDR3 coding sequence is TGTGCCAGCAGTTATGTGGGGTTTAGCGGGAGCAATGAGCAGTTCTTC.

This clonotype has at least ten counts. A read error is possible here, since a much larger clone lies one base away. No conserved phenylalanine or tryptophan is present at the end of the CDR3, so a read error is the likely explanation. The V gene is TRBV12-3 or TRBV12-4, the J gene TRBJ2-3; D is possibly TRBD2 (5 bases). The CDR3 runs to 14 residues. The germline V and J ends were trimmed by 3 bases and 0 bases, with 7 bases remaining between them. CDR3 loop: CASSLGGSTDTQYL. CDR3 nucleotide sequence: TGTGCCAGCAGTTTGGGCGGGAGCACAGATACGCAGTATCTT.

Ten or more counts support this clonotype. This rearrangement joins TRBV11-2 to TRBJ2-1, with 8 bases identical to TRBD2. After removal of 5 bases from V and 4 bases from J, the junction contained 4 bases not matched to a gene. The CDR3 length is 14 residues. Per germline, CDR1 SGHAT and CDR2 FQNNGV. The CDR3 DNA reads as TGTGCCAGCAGCCCGGGAGGGGGATACAATGAGCAGTTCTTC. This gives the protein CASSPGGGYNEQFF.

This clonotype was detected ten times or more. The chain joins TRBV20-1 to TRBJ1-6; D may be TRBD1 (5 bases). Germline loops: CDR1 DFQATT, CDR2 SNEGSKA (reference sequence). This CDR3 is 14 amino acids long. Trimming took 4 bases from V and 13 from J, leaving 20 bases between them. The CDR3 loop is CSATKSSVGGPLHF. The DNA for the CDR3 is TGCAGTGCTACGAAGAGTTCAGTGGGGGGTCCCCTCCACTTT.

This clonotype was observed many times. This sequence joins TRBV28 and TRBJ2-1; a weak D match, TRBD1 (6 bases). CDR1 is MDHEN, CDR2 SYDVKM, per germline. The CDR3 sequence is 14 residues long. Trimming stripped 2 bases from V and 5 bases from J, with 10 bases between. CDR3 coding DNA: TGTGCCAGCAGTTTACCGGACAGCGACAATGAGCAGTTCTTC. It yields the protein CASSLPDSDNEQFF.

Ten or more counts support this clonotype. The CDR3 DNA reads as TGTGCCACCTTACCCGGGGACACCAGCACAGATACGCAGTATTTT. The encoded protein is CATLPGDTSTDTQYF. The chain links TRBV19 to TRBJ2-3; possibly TRBD1 for D (6 bases). The germline V and J ends were trimmed by 10 bases and 0 bases, with 17 bases remaining between them. CDR1 is LNHDA, CDR2 SQIVND, per germline (reference sequence). The CDR3 runs 15 residues.

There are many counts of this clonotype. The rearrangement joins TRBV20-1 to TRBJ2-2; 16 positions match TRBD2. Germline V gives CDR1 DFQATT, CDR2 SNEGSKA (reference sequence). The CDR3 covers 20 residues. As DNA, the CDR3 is TGCAGCACGAGTGCCCCCGCCGGGACTAGCGGGAGGGCCGCTGCCGGGGAGCTGTTTTTT. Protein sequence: CSTSAPAGTSGRAAAGELFF.

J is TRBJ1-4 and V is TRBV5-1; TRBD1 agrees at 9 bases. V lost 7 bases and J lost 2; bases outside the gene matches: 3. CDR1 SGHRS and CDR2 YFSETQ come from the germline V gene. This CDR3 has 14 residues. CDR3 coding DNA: TGCGCCAGCTGGACAGGGGCCACTAATGAAAAACTGTTTTTT. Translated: CASWTGATNEKLFF.

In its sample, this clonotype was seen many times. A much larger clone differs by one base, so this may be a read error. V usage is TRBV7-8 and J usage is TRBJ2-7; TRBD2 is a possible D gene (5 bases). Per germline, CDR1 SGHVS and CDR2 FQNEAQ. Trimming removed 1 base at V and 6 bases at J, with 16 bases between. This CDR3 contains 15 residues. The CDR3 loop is CASSLVRGGSCEQYF. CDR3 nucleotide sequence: TGTGCCAGCAGCTTAGTTCGGGGTGGTAGCTGCGAGCAGTACTTC.

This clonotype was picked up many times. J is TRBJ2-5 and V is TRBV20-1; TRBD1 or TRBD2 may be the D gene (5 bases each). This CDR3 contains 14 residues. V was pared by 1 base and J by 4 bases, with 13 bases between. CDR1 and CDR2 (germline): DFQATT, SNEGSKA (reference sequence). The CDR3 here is CSARVPGPAETQYF. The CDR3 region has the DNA TGCAGTGCTAGAGTGCCGGGGCCGGCAGAGACCCAGTACTTC.